This passage covers 18 T cell receptor beta chains from one sample sequenced in a study of Graves' ophthalmopathy and Graves' hyperthyroidism listed by TCRdb under 2018. The sequencing machine was an Illumina HiSeq 2000. For repertoire sequencing, TCR beta CDR3 regions were amplified from RNA transcripts. HTBI primers and the Qiagen OneStep RT-PCR kit were used in a first-round RT-PCR, which was followed by a second-round multiplex PCR, size selection and purification. TCRdb applied fastp at Q25 and MiXCR to the public reads, then kept only in-frame beta chains. All rows with the same CDR3 protein become a single entry with the most common DNA and genes. This sample comprises some 390,000 distinct CDR3 sequences, about 17% of them detected only once. The ten largest clonotypes hold 1.5% to 2% of the sample. Sequences were obtained from peripheral blood. These receptors originate from a woman aged 18-30 years with Graves' ophthalmopathy. Donor details come from another sample of the same person, matched by shared clones.

Many counts were recorded for this clonotype. This rearrangement joins TRBV28 to TRBJ1-2; possible D gene TRBD1, 6 bases. Germline V gives CDR1 MDHEN, CDR2 SYDVKM. V was pared by 3 bases and J by 5 bases, with 10 bases between. This CDR3 contains 13 residues. CDR3 residues: CASSFGRGYGYTF. The CDR3 nucleotides are TGTGCCAGCAGTTTCGGCAGGGGATATGGCTACACCTTC.

This clonotype was recorded at least ten times. The chain carries TRBV10-3 and TRBJ2-4; D remains unclear. The CDR3 is 14 amino acids. Trimming cost V 4 bases and J 0 bases, with 7 bases left between them. In germline, CDR1 is ENHRY, CDR2 SYGVKD. CDR3 sequence reads: CAISASEAKNIQYF. For the CDR3, the DNA is TGTGCCATCAGTGCTTCAGAAGCCAAAAACATTCAGTACTTC.

This clonotype has a count of ten or more. The chain has TRBV6-2 or TRBV6-3 and TRBJ1-1, with D hard to call. Germline loops: CDR1 MNHEY, CDR2 SVGEGT. CDR3 length equals 14 residues. V shed 2 bases and J shed 5 bases, with 12 bases lying between them. The CDR3 sequence: CASSYIGEGTEAFF. DNA of the CDR3: TGTGCCAGCAGTTACATTGGGGAAGGGACTGAAGCTTTCTTT.

This clonotype showed up many times. This sequence joins TRBV5-6 and TRBJ2-7; 8 bases match TRBD1. Trimming removed 5 bases from V and 5 bases from J; junction bases left unmatched: 9. This CDR3 is 14 amino acids long. Per germline, CDR1 SGHDT and CDR2 YYEEEE. The CDR3 sequence is CASRQDRGVDEQYF. The CDR3 DNA is TGTGCCAGCAGACAAGACAGGGGTGTCGACGAGCAGTACTTC.

This clonotype was observed many times. V usage is TRBV5-1 and J usage is TRBJ1-1; possible D gene TRBD1, 6 bases. The germline V gene encodes CDR1 SGHRS and CDR2 YFSETQ. The V end was cut by 3 bases, the J end by 4 bases, with 10 bases between. The CDR3 spans 13 residues. CDR3: CASSYRQVTEAFF. CDR3 coding DNA: TGCGCCAGCAGCTATCGACAGGTCACTGAAGCTTTCTTT.

This clonotype was counted ten times or more. Mismatch with germline at one junction end may stem from a read error. CDR3 residues: CNVGPQGESTEAFF. CDR3 in DNA: TGCAACGTTGGGCCCCAGGGTGAGAGCACTGAAGCTTTCTTT. This rearrangement joins TRBV29-1 to TRBJ1-1; D is perhaps TRBD1 (5 bases). The CDR3 is 14 amino acids. Looked up from germline, CDR1 is SQVTM and CDR2 is ANQGSEA.

This clonotype came up many times. The V gene is TRBV20-1, the J gene TRBJ2-7; 8 nucleotides match TRBD1. In germline, CDR1 is DFQATT, CDR2 SNEGSKA (reference sequence). Germline trimming cut 3 bases from V and 2 bases from J; bases unmatched to any gene: 6. The CDR3 is 14 residues long. The CDR3 reads CSASPGTGAYEQYF. In DNA form, the CDR3 reads TGCAGTGCTAGTCCTGGGACAGGCGCCTACGAGCAGTACTTC.

This clonotype was detected many times. The chain links TRBV10-3 to TRBJ2-7; 8 bases are shared with TRBD2. This CDR3 contains 15 residues. Germline V gene sequence: CDR1 ENHRY, CDR2 SYGVKD. V shed 6 bases, J shed 5 bases, and the junction held 12 bases outside the gene matches. The chain's CDR3 is CAISAKGRGGNEQYF. Here the CDR3 DNA reads TGTGCCATCAGCGCTAAGGGTCGGGGGGGCAACGAGCAGTACTTC.

The sample holds many counts of this clonotype. This chain links TRBV19 with TRBJ1-3; D is possibly TRBD1 (5 bases). CDR3 size: 13 residues. The V end lost 8 bases, the J end lost 0 bases, and 8 bases lay between the germline ends. The V gene's germline CDR1 is LNHDA and CDR2 SQIVND (reference sequence). CDR3 sequence (DNA): TGTGCCAGTTGGGACCGCTCTGGAAACACCATATATTTT. Its protein is CASWDRSGNTIYF.

This clonotype was detected many times. This chain joins TRBV11-1 and TRBJ1-1; tentative D call: TRBD1 (5 bases). V lost 2 bases and J lost 1, with 11 bases in between. In germline, CDR1 is SGHAT, CDR2 FQDESV (reference sequence). This CDR3 comprises 15 residues. The CDR3 reads CASSLMTDTNTEAFF. The CDR3 coding sequence is TGTGCCAGCAGCTTAATGACAGATACGAACACTGAAGCTTTCTTT.

This clonotype was counted at least ten times. This sequence joins TRBV25-1 and TRBJ1-2, with a tentative D call TRBD1 (6 bases). V was clipped by 1 base and J by 3 bases, with 12 bases between them. Germline V gene data show CDR1 as MGHDK and CDR2 as SYGVNS. The CDR3 covers 15 residues. The CDR3 reads CASSESGAVDYGYTF. The CDR3 DNA reads TGTGCCAGCAGTGAATCGGGGGCTGTTGACTATGGCTACACCTTC.

The chain links TRBV2 to TRBJ2-5; 9 bases are a match to TRBD1. The CDR3 consists of 15 residues. The germline gives CDR1 SNHLY, CDR2 FYNNEI. With 6 bases clipped from V and 5 bases from J, the junction kept 10 bases outside the gene matches. The CDR3 region is CASRDRGGLPETQYF. Here the CDR3 DNA reads TGTGCCAGCAGGGACAGGGGAGGGTTACCCGAGACCCAGTACTTC.

At least ten counts were recorded for this clonotype. The chain uses TRBV11-2 and TRBJ2-2; D gene unclear. V lost 5 bases, J lost 9 bases, and 7 bases lay in between. This CDR3 region has 11 residues. Germline V gene data show CDR1 as SGHAT and CDR2 as FQNNGV. The CDR3: CASSRSRELFF. The CDR3 bases are TGTGCCAGCAGCCGTTCCCGGGAGCTGTTTTTT.

This clonotype was counted only a few times. The chain has TRBV7-2 and TRBJ2-5; D not resolved. V was shortened by 1 base and J by 5 bases, with 5 bases between the two germline ends. Germline loops: CDR1 SGHTA, CDR2 FQGNSA. This CDR3 region has 12 residues. The CDR3, as DNA: TGTGCCAGCAGCTTAGGTTTTGAGACCCAGTACTTC. Its protein product is CASSLGFETQYF.

This clonotype was seen ten or more times. The V and J genes are TRBV15 and TRBJ1-1; TRBD1 is a possible D gene (5 bases). This CDR3 is 12 amino acids long. Trimming took 3 bases from V and 7 from J, leaving 9 bases between them. The germline gives CDR1 LNHNV, CDR2 YYDKDF (reference sequence). The CDR3 region is CATSRTEDEAFF. CDR3 nucleotides: TGTGCCACCAGCAGGACAGAGGATGAAGCTTTCTTT.

There are many counts of this clonotype. The chain carries TRBV11-2 and TRBJ2-5, with D possibly TRBD1 on 5 matching bases. Germline-derived CDR1 and CDR2 are SGHAT and FQNNGV. The CDR3 sequence is 15 residues long. The V end was cut by 5 bases, the J end by 4 bases, with 17 bases between. CDR3: CASSPLLRVSETQYF. The CDR3, as DNA: TGTGCCAGCAGCCCCCTCCTCAGGGTGTCAGAGACCCAGTACTTC.

The chain couples TRBV7-2 to TRBJ1-3; 9 nucleotides match TRBD1. The CDR3 is 16 residues long. V lost 3 bases and J lost 5; bases outside the gene matches: 8. Germline loops: CDR1 SGHTA, CDR2 FQGNSA. The CDR3 is CASSFAGTGFRNTIYF. The CDR3 DNA is TGTGCCAGCAGCTTTGCCGGGACAGGGTTTAGAAACACCATATATTTT.

This clonotype has at least ten counts. J is TRBJ1-1 and V is TRBV28; 8 nucleotides agree with TRBD1. Germline CDR1 reads MDHEN; CDR2 reads SYDVKM. The CDR3 length is 16 residues. Losses at the gene ends were 4 bases for V and 1 base for J; bases not matched to a gene: 8. The CDR3 DNA sequence: TGTGCCAGCAGTTCTCCATCTGGACAGGGGAACACTGAAGCTTTCTTT. Its protein is CASSSPSGQGNTEAFF. The full variable domain, completed using reference TRBV28 and TRBJ1-1, is DVKVTQSSRYLVKRTGEKVFLECVQDMDHENMFWYRQDPGLGLRLIYFSYDVKMKEKGDIPEGYSVSREKKERFSLILESASTNQTSMYLCASSSPSGQGNTEAFFGQGTRLTVV.